A selection of T cell receptor beta chains follows, all from one sample in a study of blood T cells in healthy people across ages. TCRdb re-called the 5' RACE reads through MiXCR, storing one row per CDR3 protein. This sample has over 600,000 distinct CDR3 sequences, with roughly 43% found just once. The sample comprised blood. The receptors derive from a man aged 80 or over in good health. CDR3s include the opening cysteine and the closing phenylalanine or tryptophan. D genes are given only for firm matches. Where a row states a size, it is once, few, many or the class of an expanded clone; other rows omit it.

D	V	size	J	CDR3	DNA
-	TRBV28	-	TRBJ2-1	CASGRNEQFF	TGTGCCAGCGGGAGAAATGAGCAGTTCTTC
TRBD2	TRBV29-1	-	TRBJ2-5	CSVQGLGGNEQYF	TGCAGCGTCCAGGGACTAGGTGGTAATGAGCAGTACTTC
-	TRBV5-1	-	TRBJ2-1	CASSLVLDNEQFF	TGCGCCAGCAGCTTGGTGCTCGACAATGAGCAGTTCTTC
TRBD1	TRBV7-3	-	TRBJ2-1	CASSCRDRGYNEQFF	TGTGCCAGCAGCTGCCGGGACAGGGGGTACAATGAGCAGTTCTTC
-	TRBV20-1	-	TRBJ2-2	CSATDPNTGELFF	TGCAGTGCCACGGATCCGAACACCGGGGAGCTGTTTTTT
-	TRBV2	-	TRBJ2-7	CASSELSYEQYF	TGTGCCAGCAGTGAGCTCTCCTACGAGCAGTACTTC
TRBD2	TRBV6-5	-	TRBJ2-1	CASRTGLAIYNEQFF	TGTGCCAGCAGGACGGGACTAGCGATATACAATGAGCAGTTCTTC
-	TRBV7-2	-	TRBJ2-3	CASSLLATPVDTQYF	TGTGCCAGCAGCTTACTGGCCACCCCCGTAGATACGCAGTATTTT
-	TRBV29-1	many	TRBJ2-3	CSVEDRWAEPTDTQYF	TGCAGCGTTGAAGATCGGTGGGCGGAGCCCACAGATACGCAGTATTTT
TRBD2	TRBV11-3	few	TRBJ2-1	CASSPGAGVMDEQFF	TGTGCCAGCAGCCCAGGTGCGGGAGTCATGGATGAGCAGTTCTTC
TRBD1	TRBV20-1	-	TRBJ2-7	CSAAALGGTGVSYEQYF	TGCAGTGCCGCTGCTTTAGGGGGGACAGGGGTCTCCTACGAGCAGTACTTC
TRBD2	TRBV20-1	few	TRBJ2-1	CSAPPKREGLNEQFF	TGCAGTGCTCCGCCGAAGCGGGAGGGATTGAATGAGCAGTTCTTC
-	TRBV12-3/TRBV12-4	-	TRBJ1-1	CASRQMNTEAFF	TGTGCCAGCAGGCAAATGAACACTGAAGCTTTCTTT
-	TRBV2	few	TRBJ2-5	CASRGDLGETQYF	TGTGCCAGCAGGGGAGACTTAGGGGAGACCCAGTACTTC
TRBD2	TRBV20-1	-	TRBJ2-3	CSASLSGGAADTQYF	TGCAGTGCTAGTCTGAGCGGGGGGGCGGCAGATACGCAGTATTTT
TRBD2	TRBV12-3/TRBV12-4	-	TRBJ2-3	CASSFQGTSGRRSTDTQYF	TGTGCCAGCAGTTTTCAGGGGACTAGCGGGAGGCGTAGCACAGATACGCAGTATTTT
-	TRBV7-2	-	TRBJ2-1	CASSLESRASIPYNEQFF	TGTGCCAGCAGCTTAGAAAGCAGGGCCTCTATCCCCTACAATGAGCAGTTCTTC
-	TRBV20-1	-	TRBJ2-1	CSAGVGETQFF	TGCAGTGCTGGAGTAGGGGAGACCCAGTTCTTC
-	TRBV10-3	-	TRBJ2-7	CAISESKGRTVIWSDEQYF	TGTGCCATCAGTGAGTCGAAGGGCAGGACAGTGATTTGGTCCGACGAGCAGTACTTC